This TCR beta chain comes out of a study of cytotoxic CD8 clonotypes in ibrutinib-treated CLL. V was clipped by 5 bases and J by 0 bases, with 13 bases between them. This CDR3 comprises 15 residues. The germline gives CDR1 LGHNA, CDR2 YSLEER. Clones were read by immunoSEQ multiplex PCR, and TCRdb kept only the in-frame ones, dropping some. Found here are 30,000 or so clones, about 75% of them singletons; the top ten hold about half. Sequences were derived from PBMCs, sampled after 36 months of ibrutinib treatment. The clonotype originates from a human donor with chronic lymphocytic leukemia. This sequence joins TRBV4-3 and TRBJ1-1, with D uncertain. The CDR3 protein is CASSSSQELNTEAFF. CDR3 in DNA: TGCGCCAGCAGCTCGTCTCAGGAATTGAACACTGAAGCTTTCTTT.